Shown below are 29 T cell receptor beta chains from a single sample sequenced in a study of glioma-infiltrating T cells after dendritic cell vaccination. Data came from immunoSEQ multiplex PCR; TCRdb stores just in-frame clones and leaves some out. Seen here are more than 20,000 clones, around 92% observed once, and the top ten hold roughly 2.9%. The sample's time point: after dendritic cell vaccination, including at tumor progression/relapse. The starting material was blood, obtained after dendritic cell vaccination. The source is a human donor with glioblastoma.

Concerning this clone: At one of its ends the junction is not consistent with the germline gene, which may arise from a read error. Other DNA sequences within the sample encode an identical CDR3. The gene calls are TRBV18 and TRBJ1-6; 7 nucleotides match TRBD1. The CDR3 extends over 17 amino acids. CDR1 KGHSH and CDR2 LQKENI come from the germline V gene. The CDR3 is CASSPGQTSSYNSPLHF. CDR3 sequence (DNA): TGTGCCAGCTCACCGGGACAGACGAGCTCCTATAATTCCCCCCTCCACTTT.

The chain couples TRBV4-1 to TRBJ1-2; D not certain. Germline V gene sequence: CDR1 MGHRA, CDR2 YSYEKL. The V end lost 4 bases, the J end lost 7 bases, and 7 bases lay between the germline ends. This CDR3 has 11 residues. The CDR3 DNA sequence: TGCGCCAGCAGCCTAGGAGGTGGCTACACCTTC. This sequence encodes CASSLGGGYTF.

V gene TRBV7-2 combines with J gene TRBJ2-5; 8 bases are a match to TRBD1. The end of the DNA is better explained by TRBJ2-7, so the J call may be wrong. This CDR3 spans 14 amino acids. Per the germline V gene, CDR1 is SGHTA and CDR2 is FQGNSA. The DNA of the CDR3 is TGTGCCAGCAGCTTAGGGACAGGGTCGGCCGAGCAGTACTTC. It translates to CASSLGTGSAEQYF.

The chain recombines TRBV27 with TRBJ1-6; TRBD1 might be the D (6 bases). Germline CDR1 MNHEY, CDR2 SMNVEV (reference sequence). V dropped 5 bases and J dropped 0 bases, with 11 bases sitting between them. This CDR3 spans 16 amino acids. The CDR3: CASSLQGFSYNSPLHF. The CDR3 nucleotides are TGTGCCAGCAGTCTACAGGGTTTCTCCTATAATTCACCCCTCCACTTT.

The chain uses TRBV6-1 and TRBJ2-3; the D is unclear. CDR1 and CDR2 from the germline V gene are MNHNS and SASEGT. Trimming cost V 4 bases and J 6 bases, with 14 bases left between them. The CDR3 spans 14 residues. Here the CDR3 DNA reads TGTGCCAGCAGTGTTCCCCATAGCATTGATACGCAGTATTTT. It translates to CASSVPHSIDTQYF.

V is TRBV5-6 and J is TRBJ2-3, with 9 bases aligning to TRBD1. Looked up from germline, CDR1 is SGHDT and CDR2 is YYEEEE. CDR3 size: 15 residues. V lost 1 base, J lost 5 bases, and 5 bases stayed unmatched. CDR3 in amino acids: CASSLQQGAIDTQYF. In nucleotides, the CDR3 is TGTGCCAGCAGCTTGCAACAGGGGGCGATAGATACGCAGTATTTT.

This clone was picked up a small number of times. This rearrangement joins TRBV6-6 to TRBJ1-1; a weak D match, TRBD1 (5 bases). CDR1 is MNHNY and CDR2 is SVGAGI in the germline V gene (reference sequence). This CDR3 is 15 amino acids long. Trimming took off 6 bases at V and 5 bases at J, with 19 bases between the two ends. The CDR3 loop is CASSRDFSLWTEAFF. DNA of the CDR3: TGTGCCAGCAGCCGGGACTTTAGTTTATGGACTGAAGCTTTCTTT.

The gene calls are TRBV5-4 and TRBJ2-7; the match to TRBD1 covers 8 bases. This CDR3 comprises 15 residues. Germline assignment: CDR1 SGHNT and CDR2 YYREEE (reference sequence). V was clipped by 4 bases and J by 6 bases; unmatched bases: 12. The CDR3 DNA follows: TGTGCCAGCAGCCCCAACCCCCAGGGGGCTATCGAGCAGTACTTC. Translated: CASSPNPQGAIEQYF.

This sequence joins TRBV5-1 and TRBJ1-2; a weak D match, TRBD1 (5 bases). Germline V CDR1 and CDR2: SGHRS, YFSETQ. CDR3 length: 14 residues. Trimming cost V 0 bases and J 4 bases, with 10 bases left between them. CDR3: CASSLDGRGYGYTF. The CDR3 DNA sequence: TGCGCCAGCAGCTTGGACGGGAGGGGCTATGGCTACACCTTC.

This chain joins TRBV6-6 and TRBJ1-5, with D maybe TRBD1 (6 bases). The CDR3 covers 15 residues. V was shortened by 5 bases and J by 0 bases, with 11 bases between the two germline ends. Germline-derived CDR1 and CDR2 are MNHNY and SVGAGI (reference sequence). The CDR3 DNA is TGTGCCAGCAGTCTCGGACAGAATAGCAATCAGCCCCAGCATTTT. Translated, it gives CASSLGQNSNQPQHF.

This clone has only one observation. V and J are TRBV10-2 and TRBJ2-5; 9 bases line up with TRBD1. The J call may not be correct, given that the DNA end is closer to TRBJ2-7. The CDR3 covers 11 residues. Germline V gene data show CDR1 as WSHSY and CDR2 as SAAADI. The CDR3 sequence is CASGTGIEQYF. The DNA for the CDR3 is TGCGCCAGTGGGACAGGGATCGAGCAGTACTTC.

This chain connects TRBV7-9 to TRBJ1-4, with TRBD1 matching over 7 bases. The CDR3 totals 16 residues. CDR1 is SEHNR and CDR2 is FQNEAQ in the germline V gene (reference sequence). V lost 2 bases, J lost 0 bases, and 3 bases stayed unmatched. The CDR3 DNA follows: TGTGCCAGCAGCTTAATAGGGGGCACAACTAATGAAAAACTGTTTTTT. Translation: CASSLIGGTTNEKLFF.

J is TRBJ2-7 and V is TRBV2; possible D gene TRBD1, 6 bases. Deletions cut 3 bases from V and 0 bases from J, with 12 bases between. Germline V gene sequence: CDR1 SNHLY, CDR2 FYNNEI. The length of the CDR3 is 15 residues. For the CDR3, the DNA is TGTGCCAGCAGTGAGTCAGGGGTGAGCTCCTACGAGCAGTACTTC. It encodes CASSESGVSSYEQYF.

DNA for the CDR3: TGTGCCAGCAGCCCGTGGGGCGGGGACCTCTACGAGCAGTACTTC. Its protein is CASSPWGGDLYEQYF. The chain combines TRBV7-9 with TRBJ2-7, with D tentatively TRBD2 (6 bases). Germline V CDR1 and CDR2: SEHNR, FQNEAQ (reference sequence). V was shortened by 5 bases and J by 3 bases, with 17 bases between the two germline ends. This CDR3 has 15 amino acids.

The gene calls are TRBV6-1 and TRBJ2-3; TRBD2 matches at 9 bases. Per the germline V gene, CDR1 is MNHNS and CDR2 is SASEGT. The ends lost 3 bases at V and 1 base at J; junction bases unmatched: 2. The CDR3 sequence is 15 residues long. This chain's CDR3 is CASSDERGGTDTQYF. CDR3 nucleotides: TGTGCCAGCAGTGATGAGCGGGGGGGCACAGATACGCAGTATTTT.

V is TRBV11-3 and J is TRBJ2-1; 11 nucleotides line up with TRBD2. There are 14 residues in the CDR3. Germline CDR1 is SGHNT and CDR2 is YENEEA. J was trimmed by 7 bases and V by 5 bases; bases with no gene match: 4. The CDR3 loop reads CASSHGTSGNEQFF. CDR3 nucleotide sequence: TGTGCCAGCAGCCACGGGACTAGCGGAAATGAGCAGTTCTTC.

Worth noting for this clone: Different DNA sequences within this sample yield the same CDR3. The chain combines TRBV2 with TRBJ2-7; D is perhaps TRBD2 (6 bases). V was clipped by 6 bases and J by 3 bases, with 6 bases between them. CDR1 is SNHLY and CDR2 is FYNNEI in the germline V gene. This CDR3 is 11 amino acids long. The CDR3 nucleotides are TGTGCCAGCAGGCGGGGCTACGAGCAGTACTTC. Translated: CASRRGYEQYF.

This chain connects TRBV2 to TRBJ1-5; D may be TRBD1 (5 bases). Trimming removed 5 bases from V and 5 bases from J, with 13 bases in between. The CDR3 is 14 residues long. Germline V lookup: CDR1 SNHLY, CDR2 FYNNEI. The CDR3 loop is CASSRGGRDQPQHF. CDR3 nucleotide sequence: TGTGCCAGCAGTAGGGGAGGTCGCGATCAGCCCCAGCATTTT.

The chain combines TRBV5-5 with TRBJ2-3; TRBD1 matches 11 bases. Losses at the gene ends were 3 bases for V and 6 bases for J; bases not matched to a gene: 6. The V gene's germline CDR1 is SGHKS and CDR2 YYEKEE (reference sequence). The CDR3 extends over 15 amino acids. The CDR3 nucleotides are TGTGCCAGCAGCTGGGGACAGGGGGTTGGTGATACGCAGTATTTT. Its protein is CASSWGQGVGDTQYF.

The chain is built from TRBV19 and TRBJ2-7; 8 positions match TRBD1. The CDR3 contains 14 residues. The germline gives CDR1 LNHDA, CDR2 SQIVND (reference sequence). The V gene end was trimmed by 5 bases and the J gene end by 2 bases; junction bases not matched to a gene: 5. The DNA of the CDR3 is TGTGCCAGTAGTCCGGACAGGGTCACCTACGAGCAGTACTTC. It is translated as CASSPDRVTYEQYF.

J is TRBJ2-3 and V is TRBV7-9; D gene ambiguous. Germline CDR1 reads SEHNR; CDR2 reads FQNEAQ (reference sequence). CDR3 length: 12 amino acids. Trimming removed 5 bases from V and 5 bases from J, with 8 bases in between. The chain's CDR3 is CASSAPRDTQYF. CDR3 sequence (DNA): TGTGCCAGCAGCGCCCCGAGAGATACGCAGTATTTT.

The chain employs TRBV28 and TRBJ2-7; no clear D. Per the germline V gene, CDR1 is MDHEN and CDR2 is SYDVKM. V lost 2 bases and J lost 2, with 10 bases in between. This CDR3 has 14 amino acids. The CDR3 DNA sequence: TGTGCCAGCAGTTTAGCCCCGAGGACCTACGAGCAGTACTTC. Translation gives CASSLAPRTYEQYF.

The J gene is TRBJ2-5, the V gene TRBV29-1; D is possibly TRBD1 (6 bases). V was cut by 7 bases and J by 1 base, with 13 bases left in between. The CDR3 runs to 13 residues. Germline CDR1 is SQVTM and CDR2 is ANQGSEA. This chain's CDR3 is CSAATGSQETQYF. The CDR3 nucleotides read TGCAGCGCCGCGACAGGTAGCCAAGAGACCCAGTACTTC.

V gene TRBV6-5 combines with J gene TRBJ2-1, with D hard to call. Germline V gene sequence: CDR1 MNHEY, CDR2 SVGAGI. The CDR3 extends over 15 amino acids. The V end was cut by 1 base, the J end by 5 bases, with 12 bases between. CDR3 sequence (DNA): TGTGCCAGCAGTTACTTAACGCCTGGGCACAATGAGCAGTTCTTC. Its translation: CASSYLTPGHNEQFF.

The chain links TRBV11-1 to TRBJ1-1, with TRBD1 matching 8 bases. Germline loops: CDR1 SGHAT, CDR2 FQDESV (reference sequence). This CDR3 has 16 residues. V trimming: 6 bases; J trimming: 4 bases; junction bases outside the gene matches: 13. DNA of the CDR3: TGTGCCAGCAGTTCCCCAGACAGGGGAGGCGGCACTGAAGCTTTCTTT. It specifies CASSSPDRGGGTEAFF.

J is TRBJ1-2 and V is TRBV5-1, with 9 bases fitting TRBD1. V trimming: 4 bases; J trimming: 0 bases; junction bases outside the gene matches: 7. The CDR3 has 16 amino acids. Germline V lookup: CDR1 SGHRS, CDR2 YFSETQ. Here the CDR3 reads CASSASTGGTNYGYTF. CDR3 bases: TGCGCCAGCAGCGCGTCGACAGGGGGAACTAACTATGGCTACACCTTC.

This sequence joins TRBV2 and TRBJ1-2; TRBD1 matches at 12 bases. Germline assignment: CDR1 SNHLY and CDR2 FYNNEI. The length of the CDR3 is 14 residues. Trimming removed 4 bases from V and 4 bases from J; junction bases left unmatched: 1. CDR3 nucleotides: TGTGCCAGCAGTGGGGACAGGGGGCCCTATGGCTACACCTTC. Translation: CASSGDRGPYGYTF.

The V gene is TRBV5-4, the J gene TRBJ1-2, with 10 bases aligning to TRBD1. This CDR3 spans 15 amino acids. With 0 bases clipped from V and 9 bases from J, the junction kept 8 bases outside the gene matches. From germline, CDR1 is SGHNT and CDR2 YYREEE (reference sequence). The CDR3 nucleotides read TGTGCCAGCAGCTTGGGGACAGGGGGAGGTGGTAGCTACACCTTC. Residues: CASSLGTGGGGSYTF.

The V gene is TRBV6-6, the J gene TRBJ2-5; TRBD1 agrees at 8 bases. CDR1 and CDR2 from the germline V gene are MNHNY and SVGAGI (reference sequence). This CDR3 contains 15 residues. V trimming: 4 bases; J trimming: 2 bases; junction bases outside the gene matches: 6. CDR3 sequence (DNA): TGTGCCAGCAGTTTCGACAGGGGCATTCAAGAGACCCAGTACTTC. This encodes CASSFDRGIQETQYF.